This entry lists 10 T cell receptor beta chains sequenced from one sample in a study of early T cells in non-severe SARS-CoV-2 infection. TCRdb passed the 5' RACE reads through MiXCR, listing each CDR3 protein once. Seen here are about 83,000 distinct CDR3 sequences, roughly a tenth observed once, and the top ten hold over 7%. This specimen was whole blood, taken at baseline. Receptors were obtained from an adult who was a healthcare worker with PCR-confirmed SARS-CoV-2 infection or an uninfected control (not recorded which).

In this sample, this clonotype turned up a few times. This chain connects TRBV4-2 to TRBJ1-6; no reliable D call. Germline CDR1 LGHNA, CDR2 YNFKEQ. The germline V and J ends were trimmed by 4 bases and 3 bases, with 13 bases remaining between them. The CDR3 consists of 16 residues. The CDR3 DNA reads as TGTGCCAGCAGCCCACAAAACGACCGCTATAATTCACCCCTCCACTTT. This codes for CASSPQNDRYNSPLHF.

This clonotype appeared a few times. The CDR3: CASSLLLARGPRETQYF. The CDR3 region has the DNA TGTGCCAGCAGCTTGCTCTTGGCCAGGGGGCCCCGAGAGACCCAGTACTTC. The rearrangement links TRBV5-6 to TRBJ2-5, with 8 bases matching TRBD1. V shed 1 base, J shed 4 bases, and the junction held 12 bases outside the gene matches. CDR3 length equals 17 residues. The V gene's germline CDR1 is SGHDT and CDR2 YYEEEE.

This clonotype was picked up many times. This CDR3 reads CASSFAGTSGYEQYF. CDR3 DNA: TGTGCCAGCAGCTTCGCCGGGACTAGCGGCTACGAGCAGTACTTC. The genes are TRBV7-8 and TRBJ2-7; 11 nucleotides agree with TRBD2. Trimming at V came to 3 bases and at J to 3 bases, leaving 4 bases not matched to a gene. CDR3 length: 15 amino acids. From germline, CDR1 is SGHVS and CDR2 FQNEAQ.

V gene TRBV30 combines with J gene TRBJ2-5; TRBD2 matches at 10 bases. This CDR3 is built from 15 residues. Germline V gene data show CDR1 as GTSNPN and CDR2 as SVGIG (reference sequence). V was clipped by 0 bases and J by 5 bases; unmatched bases: 6. The CDR3 protein is CAWSVGLAGVETQYF. The CDR3 coding sequence is TGTGCCTGGAGTGTCGGGCTAGCGGGAGTGGAGACCCAGTACTTC.

This clonotype occurred many times. J is TRBJ2-5 and V is TRBV18; D perhaps matches TRBD2 (5 bases). Trimming shortened V by 3 bases and J by 9 bases, and 23 bases separated the two germline ends. CDR3 length: 16 amino acids. Germline V gives CDR1 KGHSH, CDR2 LQKENI. This CDR3 is CASSPATRMEVNPQYF. CDR3 sequence (DNA): TGTGCCAGCTCACCCGCTACTAGGATGGAAGTGAATCCCCAGTACTTC. Drawing the rest from reference TRBV18 and TRBJ2-5, the complete variable domain is NAGVMQNPRHLVRRRGQEARLRCSPMKGHSHVYWYRQLPEEGLKFMVYLQKENIIDESGMPKERFSAEFPKEGPSILRIQQVVRGDSAAYFCASSPATRMEVNPQYFGPGTRLLVL.

This clonotype was counted many times. The CDR3 region has the DNA TGTGCCAGCAGCCGGTGGACAGGGGAAGGCGAAAAACTGTTTTTT. Translated, it gives CASSRWTGEGEKLFF. V and J are TRBV3-1 and TRBJ1-4, with 9 nucleotides matching TRBD1. Germline values: CDR1 LGHDT, CDR2 YNNKEL (reference sequence). With 4 bases clipped from V and 8 bases from J, the junction kept 8 bases outside the gene matches. The CDR3 length is 15 residues.

This clonotype has a handful of counts. The chain combines TRBV11-2 with TRBJ2-7, with unresolved D. Germline CDR1 is SGHAT and CDR2 is FQNNGV. V gave up 3 bases and J gave up 7 bases, with 13 bases separating them. The CDR3 contains 13 residues. CDR3 DNA: TGTGCCAGCAGCTTCCCTCCCTCCTGGGAGCAGTACTTC. Its protein is CASSFPPSWEQYF.

This clonotype has only a few counts. The rearrangement uses TRBV20-1 and TRBJ1-3, with D perhaps matching TRBD1 (6 bases). Germline V gives CDR1 DFQATT, CDR2 SNEGSKA (reference sequence). Trimming pared 0 bases from V and 0 bases from J, leaving 12 bases between. This CDR3 contains 16 residues. CDR3 bases: TGCAGTGCTAGAGAATACACAGGGTACTCTGGAAACACCATATATTTT. It specifies CSAREYTGYSGNTIYF.

This clonotype was detected a few times. The chain joins TRBV7-3 to TRBJ2-2; D is ambiguous. V lost 4 bases and J 1 base, leaving 10 bases between the germline ends. CDR1 and CDR2 (germline): SGHTA, FQGTGA. The CDR3 is 15 residues long. The CDR3 reads CASSSGRKNTGELFF. CDR3 coding DNA: TGTGCCAGCAGCTCTGGACGGAAGAACACCGGGGAGCTGTTTTTT.

The chain combines TRBV18 with TRBJ1-2; D not certain. V gave up 3 bases and J gave up 8 bases, with 13 bases separating them. Looked up from germline, CDR1 is KGHSH and CDR2 is LQKENI. This CDR3 contains 13 residues. The CDR3 DNA is TGTGCCAGCTCACCCCCTGAGGGCGGGGGCTACACCTTC. Translation: CASSPPEGGGYTF.